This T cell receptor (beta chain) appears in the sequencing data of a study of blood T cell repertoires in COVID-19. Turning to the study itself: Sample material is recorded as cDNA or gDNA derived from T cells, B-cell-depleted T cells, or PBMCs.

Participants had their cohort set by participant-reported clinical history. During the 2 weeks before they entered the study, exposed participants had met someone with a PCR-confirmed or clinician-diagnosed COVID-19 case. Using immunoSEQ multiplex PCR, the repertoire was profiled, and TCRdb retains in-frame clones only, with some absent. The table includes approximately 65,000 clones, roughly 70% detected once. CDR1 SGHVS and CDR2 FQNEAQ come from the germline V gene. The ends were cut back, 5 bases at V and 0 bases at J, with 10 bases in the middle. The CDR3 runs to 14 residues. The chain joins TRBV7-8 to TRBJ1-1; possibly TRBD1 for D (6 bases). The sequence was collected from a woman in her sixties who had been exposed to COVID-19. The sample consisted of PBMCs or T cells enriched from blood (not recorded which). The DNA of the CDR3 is TGTGCCAGCAGCAGGACAGAAATGAACACTGAAGCTTTCTTT. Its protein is CASSRTEMNTEAFF.